The next 8 T cell receptor beta chains were all read from a single sample in a study of control samples from healthy donors and cancer patients. Libraries were prepared by immunoSEQ multiplex PCR; TCRdb keeps only in-frame clonotypes and omits some of them. This repertoire shows tens of thousands of clones, around 90% found once; its top ten account for 5% to 6.5%. Sequences were obtained from PBMCs. These receptors originate from a man aged 55 to 70 with colorectal cancer.

This clone was seen more than once but under ten times. Other DNA sequences in the same sample also yield this CDR3. This chain joins TRBV7-2 and TRBJ1-5; D is unresolved. This CDR3 has 14 residues. The germline V gene encodes CDR1 SGHTA and CDR2 FQGNSA. Trimming removed 1 base from V and 4 bases from J, with 8 bases in between. For the CDR3, the DNA is TGTGCCAGCAGCTTAGATATGGGAAATCAGCCCCAGCATTTT. Its translation: CASSLDMGNQPQHF.

The J gene is TRBJ1-6, the V gene TRBV15, with D perhaps TRBD1 (5 bases). CDR3 length: 15 residues. With 5 bases removed from V and 3 bases from J, the gap between germline ends came to 11 bases. Germline CDR1 reads LNHNV; CDR2 reads YYDKDF (reference sequence). The CDR3 bases are TGTGCCACCAGCGGGACGGAAAACTATAATTCACCCCTCCACTTT. Translating it yields CATSGTENYNSPLHF.

The chain joins TRBV2 to TRBJ1-2; D is perhaps TRBD1 (5 bases). Germline CDR1 is SNHLY and CDR2 is FYNNEI. The V gene lost 6 bases and the J gene lost 8 bases, with 19 bases spanning the gap. The CDR3 extends over 14 amino acids. As DNA, the CDR3 is TGTGCCAGCAGGCCAGATGGGGCAGGGAGAGGCTACACCTTC. Translated, it gives CASRPDGAGRGYTF.

Only a few counts were recorded for this clone. The rearrangement joins TRBV5-5 to TRBJ2-4; tentative D call: TRBD2 (6 bases). The germline gives CDR1 SGHKS, CDR2 YYEKEE (reference sequence). Trimming left V 4 bases short and J 5 bases short, with 19 bases between. The CDR3 extends over 16 amino acids. This chain's CDR3 is CASSGGTPRGQNIQYF. The DNA of the CDR3 is TGTGCCAGCAGCGGCGGGACTCCCAGAGGCCAAAACATTCAGTACTTC.

This chain uses TRBV5-4 with TRBJ1-2, with TRBD1 as a possible D gene (6 bases). CDR1 and CDR2 (germline): SGHNT, YYREEE (reference sequence). The CDR3 is 15 residues long. The V end lost 4 bases, the J end lost 3 bases, and 16 bases lay between the germline ends. CDR3 sequence reads: CASSRGGNGDYGYTF. The CDR3 DNA is TGTGCCAGCAGCAGAGGGGGGAACGGAGACTATGGCTACACCTTC.

CDR3 amino acids: CASSPGRRNSGNTIYF. For the CDR3, the DNA is TGTGCCAGCAGCCCGGGACGGCGGAACTCTGGAAACACCATATATTTT. This chain uses TRBV7-2 with TRBJ1-3, with D possibly matching TRBD1 (5 bases). V shed 5 bases and J shed 0 bases, with 14 bases lying between them. The CDR3 sequence is 16 residues long. CDR1 is SGHTA and CDR2 is FQGNSA in the germline V gene.

This clone was picked up one time. The chain is built from TRBV5-6 and TRBJ2-1, with TRBD2 as a possible D gene (6 bases). Trimming took off 2 bases at V and 9 bases at J, with 12 bases between the two ends. The germline V gene has CDR1 SGHDT and CDR2 YYEEEE. The CDR3 runs 13 residues. CDR3 region: CASSFSGVPEQFF. DNA of the CDR3: TGTGCCAGCAGCTTCTCGGGAGTTCCTGAGCAGTTCTTC.

The gene calls are TRBV5-6 and TRBJ1-6; D remains ambiguous. In germline, CDR1 is SGHDT, CDR2 YYEEEE. Trimming stripped 1 base from V and 9 bases from J, with 8 bases between. This CDR3 has 13 amino acids. CDR3 region: CASSLYRGSPLHF. CDR3 sequence (DNA): TGTGCCAGCAGCTTGTACAGAGGTTCACCCCTCCACTTT.